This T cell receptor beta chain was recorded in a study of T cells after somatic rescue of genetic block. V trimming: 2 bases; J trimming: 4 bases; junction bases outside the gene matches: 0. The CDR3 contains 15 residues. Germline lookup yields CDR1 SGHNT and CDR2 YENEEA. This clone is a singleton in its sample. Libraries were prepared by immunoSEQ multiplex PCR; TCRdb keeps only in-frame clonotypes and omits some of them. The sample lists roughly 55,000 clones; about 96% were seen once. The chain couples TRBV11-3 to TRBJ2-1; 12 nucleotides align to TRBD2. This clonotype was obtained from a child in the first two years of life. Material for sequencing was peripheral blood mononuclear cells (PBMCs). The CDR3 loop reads CASSLLAGGYNEQFF. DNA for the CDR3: TGTGCCAGCAGCTTACTAGCGGGAGGGTACAATGAGCAGTTCTTC. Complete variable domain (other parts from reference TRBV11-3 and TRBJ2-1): EAGVVQSPRYKIIEKKQPVAFWCNPISGHNTLYWYLQNLGQGPELLIRYENEEAVDDSQLPKDRFSAERLKGVDSTLKIQPAELGDSAVYLCASSLLAGGYNEQFFGPGTRLTVL.